Below are 12 T cell receptor beta chains sequenced from a single sample in a study of blood T cell repertoires in COVID-19. TCRdb's table, derived via immunoSEQ multiplex PCR, lists solely in-frame clones and lacks some. The sample records about 36,000 clones, around 90% being singletons. The source material was peripheral blood. All receptors come from a man aged 55 to 70 with acute or convalescent COVID-19.

This clone was counted once. The chain joins TRBV7-2 to TRBJ2-5, with 12 bases matching TRBD2. CDR1 is SGHTA and CDR2 is FQGNSA in the germline V gene. CDR3 length: 19 residues. After removal of 4 bases from V and 1 base from J, the junction contained 13 bases not matched to a gene. This chain's CDR3 is CASSSQTSGRGLIQETQYF. CDR3 DNA: TGTGCCAGCAGCTCCCAGACTAGCGGGAGAGGGTTAATCCAAGAGACCCAGTACTTC. The full variable domain, rest sourced from reference TRBV7-2 and TRBJ2-5, is GAGVSQSPSNKVTEKGKDVELRCDPISGHTALYWYRQSLGQGLEFLIYFQGNSAPDKSGLPSDRFSAERTGGSVSTLTIQRTQQEDSAVYLCASSSQTSGRGLIQETQYFGPGTRLLVL.

The rearrangement joins TRBV11-3 to TRBJ2-7; possible D gene TRBD1, 6 bases. The CDR3 is 14 amino acids. Looked up from germline, CDR1 is SGHNT and CDR2 is YENEEA. The V end lost 6 bases, the J end lost 0 bases, and 12 bases lay between the germline ends. The chain's CDR3 is CASSTGPSSYEQYF. The CDR3 DNA reads TGTGCCAGCAGTACAGGGCCAAGCTCCTACGAGCAGTACTTC.

The genes are TRBV7-9 and TRBJ2-1; 9 nucleotides agree with TRBD2. V was clipped by 8 bases and J by 8 bases; unmatched bases: 16. The CDR3 covers 16 residues. The germline V gene encodes CDR1 SEHNR and CDR2 FQNEAQ (reference sequence). CDR3 amino acids: CASETWGREGSDEQFF. The CDR3 coding sequence is TGTGCCAGCGAGACCTGGGGGCGGGAGGGCTCTGATGAGCAGTTCTTC.

The chain uses TRBV6-6 and TRBJ2-1; possibly TRBD2 for D (5 bases). The germline gives CDR1 MNHNY, CDR2 SVGAGI (reference sequence). The CDR3 runs to 14 residues. V was shortened by 6 bases and J by 1 base, with 10 bases between the two germline ends. The CDR3 spells CASRQRGSYNEQFF. The CDR3 nucleotides read TGTGCCAGCAGACAGAGAGGGTCCTACAATGAGCAGTTCTTC.

The chain links TRBV6-5 to TRBJ1-2; no definite D call. The germline V gene encodes CDR1 MNHEY and CDR2 SVGAGI. With 5 bases removed from V and 2 bases from J, the gap between germline ends came to 12 bases. The CDR3 is 14 residues long. The CDR3 here is CASSRLDPNYGYTF. The CDR3 DNA is TGTGCCAGCAGTCGCTTAGATCCCAACTATGGCTACACCTTC.

CDR3 sequence (DNA): TGTGCCAGCAGCGAAGACAGGGCAAGCAATCAGCCCCAGCATTTT. Protein product: CASSEDRASNQPQHF. The rearrangement links TRBV7-2 to TRBJ1-5; 7 bases are a match to TRBD1. This CDR3 has 15 residues. The V gene's germline CDR1 is SGHTA and CDR2 FQGNSA. After removal of 5 bases from V and 1 base from J, the junction contained 5 bases not matched to a gene.

The gene calls are TRBV3-1 (or the pseudogene TRBV3-2) and TRBJ2-3, with D hard to call. This CDR3 is built from 14 residues. From germline, CDR1 is LGHDT and CDR2 YNNKEL (reference sequence). Between the trimmed V and J ends, which lost 2 bases and 5 bases, there was a span of 11 bases. As DNA, the CDR3 is TGTGCCAGCAGCCAACGCATAACGGGAGATACGCAGTATTTT. This codes for CASSQRITGDTQYF.

This chain joins TRBV6-1 and TRBJ1-6; D gene uncertain. Trimming stripped 0 bases from V and 3 bases from J, with 9 bases between. In germline, CDR1 is MNHNS, CDR2 SASEGT. This CDR3 is 16 amino acids long. The CDR3 DNA sequence: TGTGCCAGCAGTGAAGCATCGGTTTACTATAATTCACCCCTCCACTTT. Protein: CASSEASVYYNSPLHF.

V usage is TRBV19 and J usage is TRBJ1-5; 7 bases map to TRBD1. CDR3 length equals 15 residues. Germline CDR1 and CDR2: LNHDA and SQIVND (reference sequence). Trimming took 4 bases from V and 0 from J; bases not matched to a gene: 3. In DNA, the CDR3 is TGTGCCAGTAGTACAAGACAGGGTAGCAATCAGCCCCAGCATTTT. It is translated as CASSTRQGSNQPQHF.

The CDR3 nucleotides read TGTGCCAGCAGTCCCTCTTCCTACGAGCAGTACTTC. Translating it yields CASSPSSYEQYF. This rearrangement joins TRBV12-3 or TRBV12-4 to TRBJ2-7; D is unresolved. The CDR3 length is 12 residues. Trimming stripped 5 bases from V and 1 base from J, with 6 bases between.

The chain is built from TRBV7-9 and TRBJ1-5; D gene uncertain. V gave up 3 bases and J gave up 3 bases, with 9 bases separating them. Per the germline V gene, CDR1 is SEHNR and CDR2 is FQNEAQ (reference sequence). CDR3 size: 14 residues. CDR3 protein: CASSFGGFNQPQHF. The CDR3 DNA follows: TGTGCCAGCAGCTTCGGAGGCTTCAATCAGCCCCAGCATTTT.

In its sample, this clone was seen a few times. The chain is built from TRBV5-4 and TRBJ1-2; 8 bases align to TRBD1. V lost 4 bases to trimming and J lost 7 bases; unmatched junction nucleotides: 9. Germline loops: CDR1 SGHNT, CDR2 YYREEE (reference sequence). There are 14 residues in the CDR3. For the CDR3, the DNA is TGTGCCAGCAGCCTACAGGGGGTCCTGGGTGGCTACACCTTC. This sequence encodes CASSLQGVLGGYTF. The full variable domain, its missing parts supplied by reference TRBV5-4 and TRBJ1-2, is ETGVTQSPTHLIKTRGQQVTLRCSSQSGHNTVSWYQQALGQGPQFIFQYYREEENGRGNFPPRFSGLQFPNYSSELNVNALELDDSALYLCASSLQGVLGGYTFGSGTRLTVV.